This T cell receptor (beta chain) comes out of a study of blood T cell repertoires in COVID-19. Study in general: Donors in the United States, Italy and Spain gave samples during acute or convalescent COVID-19. The analysed material was cDNA or gDNA that came from T cells, B-cell-depleted T cells, or PBMCs.

Original data processing: Estimated nucleated cell counts came from reference gene primer amplification. TCRdb keeps only in-frame clones here, not all; method: immunoSEQ multiplex PCR. That table gives V, J and clone size, and the DNA gave D and trimming. The sample lists a few hundred thousand clones, around 81% seen once, with 10% to 15% in the top ten. This TCR derives from a human donor in a cohort sampled during active COVID-19. Sample: peripheral blood.

The CDR3 loop is CASSFGGSSYEQYF. DNA for the CDR3: TGTGCCAGCAGCTTCGGTGGGAGCTCCTACGAGCAGTACTTC. The gene calls are TRBV5-6 and TRBJ2-7; a weak D match, TRBD2 (5 bases). Per germline, CDR1 SGHDT and CDR2 YYEEEE. The CDR3 sequence is 14 residues long. V lost 2 bases and J lost 0, with 9 bases in between.